A selection of T cell receptor beta chains follows, all from one sample in a study of T cells after yellow fever vaccination. TCRdb called the 5' RACE reads again in MiXCR, with one record for every CDR3 protein. The repertoire holds 100,000 to 150,000 distinct CDR3 sequences, with approximately 14% as singletons. Here the sequenced sample was CD8+ T cells sorted from PBMCs, taken 5 days after the yellow fever booster vaccination. The receptors were gathered from a man between 18 and 35 years old who received the YFV17D yellow fever vaccine. Each CDR3 is given with its conserved first and last residue. D genes are given only for firm matches. The size entry is marked missing in some rows and otherwise reads once, few, many or a size class.

.,.,TRBJ1-2,TRBV5-3,TGTGCCAGAAGCTTGCTCAGGACCCTCGGGGATGGCTACACCTTC,CARSLLRTLGDGYTF
.,.,TRBJ2-1,TRBV6-2/TRBV6-3,TGTGCCAGCAGTTACTTCGGGGGCCAGCATGAGCAGTTCTTC,CASSYFGGQHEQFF
few,.,TRBJ1-4,TRBV4-1,TGCGCCAGCAGCCAAGGAGGAGAAAAACTGTTTTTT,CASSQGGEKLFF
.,.,TRBJ2-2,TRBV7-6,TGTGCCAGCAGCTTACAGTGGGACCCCGATGGAAACACCGGGGAGCTGTTTTTT,CASSLQWDPDGNTGELFF
.,TRBD1,TRBJ2-7,TRBV18,TGTGCCAGCTCACCACAGGACAGGGCCCCCTACGAGCAGTACTTC,CASSPQDRAPYEQYF
few,.,TRBJ1-4,TRBV4-1,TGCGCCAGCAGTCGGGATGAAAAACTGTTTTTT,CASSRDEKLFF
few,TRBD1,TRBJ1-4,TRBV7-2,TGTGCCAGCAGCTTAGCAGTAAAGGGACAGATTTATGAAAAACTGTTTTTT,CASSLAVKGQIYEKLFF
.,.,TRBJ2-5,TRBV7-9,TGTGCCAGCAGCTTAGCTAAATTAGGGACGGGCTCGGTAGAGACCCAGTACTTC,CASSLAKLGTGSVETQYF
.,TRBD1,TRBJ1-1,TRBV6-7,TGTGCCAGCAGTCACTCGGGACAGGGAGTGAACACTGAAGCTTTCTTT,CASSHSGQGVNTEAFF
.,TRBD2,TRBJ2-3,TRBV15,TGTGCCACCAGCAGTGACGGGACTAGCGGCACAGATACGCAGTATTTT,CATSSDGTSGTDTQYF
few,TRBD1,TRBJ1-2,TRBV2,TGTGCCAGCAGTGAAGCCCGGACAGGGAGAGAGCGGGGCTACACCTTC,CASSEARTGRERGYTF
.,TRBD1,TRBJ2-2,TRBV19,TGTGCCAGTATACAGGGACAGGGGGGTAGCACCGGGGAGCTGTTTTTT,CASIQGQGGSTGELFF
few,.,TRBJ1-1,TRBV6-5,TGTGCCAGCAGTTCGACCAGGACGCTTAACACTGAAGCTTTCTTT,CASSSTRTLNTEAFF
many,.,TRBJ1-2,TRBV12-3/TRBV12-4,TGTGCCAGCAGTCCTGGGGGTGGGCATGGCTACACCTTC,CASSPGGGHGYTF
.,TRBD2,TRBJ2-3,TRBV15,TGTGCCACCAGCACCAAGGCAGCGGGGGGACTAGATACGCAGTATTTT,CATSTKAAGGLDTQYF
few,.,TRBJ1-5,TRBV6-1,TGTGCCAGCAGTGAAGCCCAGGGACCCTCCGTACAGCCCCAGCATTTT,CASSEAQGPSVQPQHF
.,.,TRBJ2-1,TRBV6-6,TGTGCCAGCAGCCCTGCCGGGACGGCTATCGACAATGAGCAGTTCTTC,CASSPAGTAIDNEQFF
.,.,TRBJ1-1,TRBV29-1,TGCAGCGTTGACCCAGGGAACACTGAAGCTTTCTTT,CSVDPGNTEAFF
many,TRBD1,TRBJ1-2,TRBV5-1,TGCGCCAGCAGCTTGGGACAGGGACGAGCTAACTATGGCTACACCTTC,CASSLGQGRANYGYTF
.,TRBD1,TRBJ2-7,TRBV18,TGTGCCAGCTCACCCACCCCGGGCCAGGGGGATTCCTACGAGCAGTACTTC,CASSPTPGQGDSYEQYF
few,TRBD1,TRBJ2-7,TRBV12-3/TRBV12-4,TGTGCCAGCAGCCGACAGGGGGAGGGTTACGAGCAGTACTTC,CASSRQGEGYEQYF
few,.,TRBJ1-5,TRBV4-2,TGTGCCAGTCGAGCCAATTTGGGGGTACGACAGCCCCAGCATTTT,CASRANLGVRQPQHF